The 7 T cell receptor beta chains given below trace back to one sample, sequenced in a study of radiation and T cells in renal cell carcinoma. Repertoires were generated with immunoSEQ multiplex PCR, while TCRdb's copy carries only in-frame clones and drops some. The repertoire holds about 90,000 clones, with roughly 84% as singletons. This sample's time point: blood 4 weeks post-SBRT, at nephrectomy. Treatment here: 15 Gy SBRT to primary tumor, nephrectomy 4 weeks later. The sequencing here drew on blood, taken from a patient whose treatment included radiotherapy and nephrectomy. The receptors were gathered from a man aged 55 to 70 with renal cell carcinoma.

The chain carries TRBV9 and TRBJ1-4; TRBD1 might be the D (6 bases). There are 15 residues in the CDR3. Trimming cost V 2 bases and J 6 bases, with 14 bases left between them. Germline CDR1 SGDLS, CDR2 YYNGEE. CDR3 DNA: TGTGCCAGCAGCGTCGCGAAGGGACACGATGAAAAACTGTTTTTT. Its protein product is CASSVAKGHDEKLFF.

The chain employs TRBV30 and TRBJ2-7; 16 bases fit TRBD2. V shed 4 bases, J shed 4 bases, and the junction held 7 bases outside the gene matches. In germline, CDR1 is GTSNPN, CDR2 SVGIG (reference sequence). The CDR3 is 16 amino acids. CDR3 amino acids: CAWTAGTSGRAYEQYF. The CDR3 coding sequence is TGTGCCTGGACCGCCGGGACTAGCGGGAGGGCTTACGAGCAGTACTTC.

This clone was recorded only once. The chain employs TRBV9 and TRBJ2-1; the D is unclear. The germline V gene encodes CDR1 SGDLS and CDR2 YYNGEE. Trimming took off 4 bases at V and 9 bases at J, with 8 bases between the two ends. This CDR3 contains 11 residues. CDR3 region: CASSYSSEQFF. Written as DNA, the CDR3 is TGTGCCAGCAGCTATAGCAGTGAGCAGTTCTTC. Drawing the rest from reference TRBV9 and TRBJ2-1, the complete variable domain is DSGVTQTPKHLITATGQRVTLRCSPRSGDLSVYWYQQSLDQGLQFLIQYYNGEERAKGNILERFSAQQFPDLHSELNLSSLELGDSALYFCASSYSSEQFFGPGTRLTVL.

The chain recombines TRBV9 with TRBJ2-5; either TRBD1 or TRBD2 may fit D (5 bases each). The ends were cut back, 0 bases at V and 5 bases at J, with 11 bases in the middle. In germline, CDR1 is SGDLS, CDR2 YYNGEE. The CDR3 is made up of 14 amino acids. CDR3 region: CASSVGGRGETQYF. CDR3 nucleotide sequence: TGTGCCAGCAGCGTAGGGGGGAGAGGTGAGACCCAGTACTTC.

The CDR3 spells CASSYEGGWSTDTQYF. CDR3 DNA: TGTGCCAGCAGTTACGAAGGGGGCTGGAGCACAGATACGCAGTATTTT. The V call is TRBV6-5, the J call TRBJ2-3, with 7 bases identical to TRBD1. CDR1 MNHEY and CDR2 SVGAGI come from the germline V gene. The junction had 5 bases not matched to a gene; V was cut back by 2 bases and J by 0 bases. There are 16 residues in the CDR3.

The CDR3 DNA is TGTGCCAGCAGCTTAGGGGGTCTAGGTTCACCCCTCCACTTT. This translates into CASSLGGLGSPLHF. The chain recombines TRBV7-9 with TRBJ1-6; D remains unclear. Germline V gives CDR1 SEHNR, CDR2 FQNEAQ (reference sequence). The ends were cut back, 1 base at V and 9 bases at J, with 10 bases in the middle. This CDR3 comprises 14 residues.

V usage is TRBV6-1 and J usage is TRBJ2-7; 8 nucleotides line up with TRBD2. The CDR3 sequence is 18 residues long. Trimming at V came to 0 bases and at J to 3 bases, leaving 13 bases not matched to a gene. Germline V gene lookup returns CDR1 MNHNS and CDR2 SASEGT. CDR3 bases: TGTGCCAGCAGTGAAGCCGGGGGCGGGGGGACGTGGTTCTACGAGCAGTACTTC. This sequence encodes CASSEAGGGGTWFYEQYF.